This TCR beta chain was sequenced in a study of OX40 agonist ivuxolimab in advanced cancers. As for the study in general: Ivuxolimab, an agonistic anti-OX40 (CD134) antibody, was given to patients. Study-wide findings and caveats: CD4+ and CD8+ blood T cells expanded clonally by week 6 at 0.1 to 3.0 mg/kg.

Generated by immunoSEQ multiplex PCR, the TCRdb table keeps only in-frame clones and is missing some. This table holds some 90,000 clones, approximately 91% found once. As for this clone: Its specificity is unknown.

V dropped 3 bases and J dropped 1; count of bases not matched to a gene: 5. CDR3 size: 16 residues. The germline V gene has CDR1 GTSNPN and CDR2 SVGIG (reference sequence). This clonotype was sampled from an adult with an advanced solid tumor such as melanoma, head and neck, liver or kidney cancer. The source was CD4+ or CD8+ T cells sorted from blood, collected in a trial of the OX40 agonist ivuxolimab. V usage is TRBV30 and J usage is TRBJ2-7; 14 bases are a match to TRBD2. This chain's CDR3 is CAWSRGLAGVSYEQYF. The DNA for the CDR3 is TGTGCCTGGAGCCGGGGACTAGCGGGAGTGTCCTACGAGCAGTACTTC.